This entry lists 17 T cell receptor beta chains sequenced from one sample in a study of T cell repertoires in cytomegalovirus infection. TCRdb re-called the reads with MiXCR, one entry per CDR3 protein. The sample carries some 940,000 distinct CDR3 sequences, around 31% recorded once. No antigen is known for these receptors. Sequenced here: cultured CD8+ T cells from PBMCs, sampled from culture after CMV antigen stimulation. The receptors were gathered from a human donor in good health (CMV status not recorded). Some clones in this sample may be carry-over from other donors' samples.

The genes are TRBV7-9 and TRBJ2-5; D unresolved. Germline V CDR1 and CDR2: SEHNR, FQNEAQ (reference sequence). The CDR3 contains 13 residues. Trimming removed 3 bases at V and 1 base at J, with 6 bases between. Written as DNA, the CDR3 is TGTGCCAGCAGCTTGACCCGCCAAGAGACCCAGTACTTC. Its protein is CASSLTRQETQYF.

The V and J genes are TRBV19 and TRBJ2-1; D is perhaps TRBD1 or TRBD2 (5 bases each). Looked up from germline, CDR1 is LNHDA and CDR2 is SQIVND (reference sequence). The CDR3 runs 13 residues. With 9 bases removed from V and 4 bases from J, the gap between germline ends came to 13 bases. CDR3 loop: CASGVGEYNEQFF. The CDR3, as DNA: TGTGCCAGCGGGGTGGGGGAGTACAATGAGCAGTTCTTC.

The rearrangement links TRBV19 to TRBJ2-1; 15 bases match TRBD2. Germline values: CDR1 LNHDA, CDR2 SQIVND (reference sequence). The junction had 3 bases not matched to a gene; V was cut back by 9 bases and J by 6 bases. CDR3 length: 14 amino acids. The CDR3 nucleotides are TGTGCCAGCACGGGACTAGCGGGGGGCAATGAGCAGTTCTTC. Its translation: CASTGLAGGNEQFF. Looking up the rest from reference TRBV19 and TRBJ2-1 gives the full variable domain: DGGITQSPKYLFRKEGQNVTLSCEQNLNHDAMYWYRQDPGQGLRLIYYSQIVNDFQKGDIAEGYSVSREKKESFPLTVTSAQKNPTAFYLCASTGLAGGNEQFFGPGTRLTVL.

CDR3 protein: CASSLLLYSGNTIYF. The CDR3 region has the DNA TGTGCCAGCAGCTTATTACTCTACTCTGGAAACACCATATATTTT. V gene TRBV7-9 combines with J gene TRBJ1-3, with D uncertain. The CDR3 totals 15 residues. The germline V gene has CDR1 SEHNR and CDR2 FQNEAQ (reference sequence). The ends were cut back, 2 bases at V and 0 bases at J, with 8 bases in the middle.

V and J are TRBV7-6 and TRBJ1-1; D is undetermined. The V gene's germline CDR1 is SGHVS and CDR2 FNYEAQ. Trimming took 7 bases from V and 4 from J, leaving 13 bases between them. The length of the CDR3 is 13 residues. Here the CDR3 reads CASTFGVGTEAFF. In DNA, the CDR3 is TGTGCCAGCACCTTTGGGGTTGGCACTGAAGCTTTCTTT.

This clonotype was seen a few times. This chain connects TRBV6-5 to TRBJ2-2; D not certain. Germline CDR1 is MNHEY and CDR2 is SVGAGI. Deletions cut 8 bases from V and 5 bases from J, with 15 bases between. The CDR3 is 14 amino acids. The chain's CDR3 is CASLTVVGTGELFF. CDR3 DNA sequence: TGTGCCAGCCTTACAGTTGTAGGAACCGGGGAGCTGTTTTTT.

This clonotype was counted a few times. The rearrangement links TRBV27 to TRBJ1-2; D ambiguous. From germline, CDR1 is MNHEY and CDR2 SMNVEV (reference sequence). This CDR3 contains 11 residues. The CDR3 nucleotides are TGTGTGAGTGGCAGATCCGATGGCTACACCTTC. Translating gives CVSGRSDGYTF.

This clonotype has more than one count but fewer than ten. The V and J genes are TRBV7-9 and TRBJ2-1; 13 bases map to TRBD2. The CDR3 totals 17 residues. In germline, CDR1 is SEHNR, CDR2 FQNEAQ (reference sequence). Germline trimming cut 8 bases from V and 8 bases from J; bases unmatched to any gene: 15. As DNA, the CDR3 is TGTGCCAGCCTTCCCGGCCCCACTAGCGGGGGGGCCGATGAGCAGTTCTTC. Its translation is CASLPGPTSGGADEQFF.

This clonotype was observed at least ten times. This chain links TRBV7-2 with TRBJ2-3; 14 bases are a match to TRBD2. This CDR3 spans 16 amino acids. With V trimmed by 5 bases and J by 5 bases, 6 bases remained unmatched. Germline CDR1 is SGHTA and CDR2 is FQGNSA. The CDR3 sequence: CASSLRGTSGGDTQYF. The CDR3 DNA follows: TGTGCCAGCAGCCTACGAGGGACTAGCGGGGGAGATACGCAGTATTTT.

The rearrangement joins TRBV12-3 or TRBV12-4 to TRBJ1-2, with 10 positions matching TRBD1. The junction had 3 bases not matched to a gene; V was cut back by 6 bases and J by 8 bases. This CDR3 is built from 12 residues. The CDR3, as DNA: TGTGCCAGCAGGACAGGGGGCAAGGGCTACACCTTC. This sequence encodes CASRTGGKGYTF.

This clonotype occurred once. The chain combines TRBV27 with TRBJ2-1; tentatively, D is TRBD1 (6 bases). The germline gives CDR1 MNHEY, CDR2 SMNVEV (reference sequence). The CDR3 covers 15 residues. The V gene lost 6 bases and the J gene lost 4 bases, with 16 bases spanning the gap. Written as DNA, the CDR3 is TGTGCCAGCAGACTTTACAGGGACCCTTACAATGAGCAGTTCTTC. Protein sequence: CASRLYRDPYNEQFF.

This clonotype was seen at least ten times. This chain joins TRBV7-4 and TRBJ2-7; D ambiguous. Germline V gene lookup returns CDR1 SGHVT and CDR2 SQSDAQ. Trimming cost V 5 bases and J 3 bases, with 5 bases left between them. The CDR3 loop spans 11 amino acids. The CDR3 sequence is CASSVLYEQYV. As DNA, the CDR3 is TGTGCCAGCAGCGTCCTCTACGAGCAGTACGTC.

DNA of the CDR3: TGTGCCAGCAGACCTCCGGGCTCCGTTTACTATGGCTACACCTTC. Its translation is CASRPPGSVYYGYTF. This rearrangement joins TRBV6-5 to TRBJ1-2; the D is unclear. This CDR3 has 15 amino acids. Germline CDR1 MNHEY, CDR2 SVGAGI. Trimming removed 6 bases from V and 3 bases from J, with 17 bases in between.

The V and J genes are TRBV19 and TRBJ1-3; TRBD1 matches at 7 bases. The V segment lost 5 bases and the J segment 8 bases; nucleotides outside the gene matches: 12. The CDR3 covers 15 residues. Germline assignment: CDR1 LNHDA and CDR2 SQIVND (reference sequence). CDR3 residues: CASSWTGGDGHTIYF. The CDR3 DNA reads as TGTGCCAGTAGTTGGACAGGCGGAGACGGTCACACCATATATTTT.

The genes are TRBV28 and TRBJ1-1; 7 bases align to TRBD1. The ends lost 6 bases at V and 3 bases at J; junction bases unmatched: 10. CDR3 size: 15 residues. CDR1 is MDHEN, CDR2 SYDVKM, per germline. The chain's CDR3 is CASSSTGVVDTEAFF. CDR3 bases: TGTGCCAGCAGCTCCACAGGGGTGGTCGACACTGAAGCTTTCTTT.

The V call is TRBV12-3 or TRBV12-4, the J call TRBJ2-1; 7 nucleotides align to TRBD1. V gave up 4 bases and J gave up 3 bases; unmatched junction bases: 6. CDR3 length equals 15 residues. CDR3 nucleotides: TGTGCCAGCAGTTCAGACAGGGCAATCTACAATGAGCAGTTCTTC. It encodes CASSSDRAIYNEQFF.

This clonotype came up a few times. The chain combines TRBV14 with TRBJ1-1; 7 bases fit TRBD1. Unmatched junction bases numbered 5, after V lost 5 bases and J lost 5 bases. CDR3 length: 13 amino acids. Per germline, CDR1 SGHDN and CDR2 FVKESK. As DNA, the CDR3 is TGTGCCAGCAGCGCGGGACAGAGGACTGAAGCTTTCTTT. Translation: CASSAGQRTEAFF.